The rows below give T cell receptor beta chains drawn from one sample of a study of yellow fever vaccine responses in identical twins. TCRdb reprocessed the RT-PCR reads via MiXCR and lists one record per CDR3 protein. The repertoire has 1,600 or so distinct CDR3 sequences, around 90% of them found once; the top ten carry 4.9%. The sequencing here drew on T cells from blood (PBMCs), unsorted or a sorted subset (not recorded which), taken before or after yellow fever vaccination (not recorded which). These TCRs come from a woman between 18 and 29 years old who received the yellow fever vaccine. Both conserved end residues are part of each CDR3. Each record gives: D gene, V gene, J gene, clone size, CDR3 protein, CDR3 DNA. D genes are given only for firm matches. Clone size is given for some rows only: seen once, a few or many times, or a class if the clone is expanded.

>.|TRBV12-3/TRBV12-4|TRBJ2-7|few
CASSLRTTSPYEQYF
TGTGCCAGCAGTTTACGGACAACAAGCCCCTACGAGCAGTACTTC
>.|TRBV20-1|TRBJ2-7|.
CSATLATGGYEQYF
TGCAGTGCTACCCTGGCGACTGGGGGCTACGAGCAGTACTTC
>.|TRBV11-1|TRBJ2-7|.
CASSSSVSYEQYF
TGTGCCAGCAGCTCTAGCGTATCCTACGAGCAGTACTTC
>.|TRBV11-1|TRBJ1-1|.
CASSSTTLNTEAFF
TGTGCCAGCAGCTCGACCACACTGAACACTGAAGCTTTCTTT
>.|TRBV10-1|TRBJ1-6|.
CASSDLYSPLHF
TGCGCCAGCAGTGATCTGTATTCACCCCTCCACTTT
>.|TRBV10-3|TRBJ1-2|.
CAIRTGQSPPRYGYTF
TGTGCCATCAGAACCGGACAGTCCCCTCCCCGCTATGGCTACACCTTC
>TRBD1|TRBV7-6|TRBJ2-1|.
CASSRQGAHEQFF
TGTGCCAGCAGCCGACAGGGGGCCCATGAGCAGTTCTTC
>.|TRBV11-1|TRBJ2-7|.
CASSAVGSYEQYF
TGTGCCAGCAGCGCAGTCGGCTCCTACGAGCAGTACTTC
>.|TRBV29-1|TRBJ2-1|.
CSVEDRGGTNYNEQFF
TGCAGCGTTGAAGATCGTGGGGGAACCAACTACAATGAGCAGTTCTTC
>.|TRBV7-6|TRBJ1-3|once
CASSLEVVSTSTGNTIYF
TGTGCCAGCAGCTTAGAGGTGGTTTCGACTTCTACTGGAAACACCATATATTTT